This paragraph reports one T cell receptor (beta chain). These data are taken from a study of blood T cell repertoires in COVID-19. Background on the study: The study drew acute and convalescent COVID-19 samples from the United States, Italy and Spain. From T cells, B-cell-depleted T cells, or PBMCs came the material, which was cDNA or gDNA.

In the original processing: The authors estimated nucleated cell counts from reference gene primer amplification. Sequencing used immunoSEQ multiplex PCR; TCRdb keeps in-frame clones, though not all of them. That table gives V, J and clone size, and the DNA gave D and trimming. The table includes about 230,000 clones, 70% to 90% detected once. Trimming took 4 bases from V and 5 from J, leaving 15 bases between them. The CDR3 has 14 residues. Germline CDR1 is SEHNR and CDR2 is FQNEAQ (reference sequence). The sequenced sample consisted of peripheral blood. J is TRBJ2-7 and V is TRBV7-9, with D perhaps TRBD2 (5 bases). The origin of this receptor is a woman between 65 and 79 years old with active or convalescent COVID-19. Written as DNA, the CDR3 is TGTGCCAGCAGCTCCGCTCCGACTACGAACGAGCAGTACTTC. This sequence encodes CASSSAPTTNEQYF.